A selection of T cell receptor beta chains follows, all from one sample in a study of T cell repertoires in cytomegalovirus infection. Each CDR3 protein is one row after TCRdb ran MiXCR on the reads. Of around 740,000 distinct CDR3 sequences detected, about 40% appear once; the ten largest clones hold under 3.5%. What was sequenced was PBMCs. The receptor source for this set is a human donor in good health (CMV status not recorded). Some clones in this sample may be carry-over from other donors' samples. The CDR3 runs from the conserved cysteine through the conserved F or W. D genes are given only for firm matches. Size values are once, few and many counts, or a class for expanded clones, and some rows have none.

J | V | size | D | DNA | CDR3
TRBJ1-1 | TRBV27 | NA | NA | TGTGCCAGCAGCCTTTACCGGGAGGAGCCTGAAGCTTTCTTT | CASSLYREEPEAFF
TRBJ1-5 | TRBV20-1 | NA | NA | TGCAGTGCTATAAAAACGGTTAGCAATCAGCCCCAGCATTTT | CSAIKTVSNQPQHF
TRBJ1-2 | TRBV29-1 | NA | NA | TGCAGCGTTTATGTGGGGACAAGCTATGGCTACACCTTC | CSVYVGTSYGYTF
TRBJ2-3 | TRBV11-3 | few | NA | TGTGCCAGCAGCTTAGGGAATGCGGGAACAGATACGCAGTATTTT | CASSLGNAGTDTQYF
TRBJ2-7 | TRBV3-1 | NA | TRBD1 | TGTGCCAGCAGCCGGACAGGACAGGGTGCCTACGAGCAGTACTTC | CASSRTGQGAYEQYF
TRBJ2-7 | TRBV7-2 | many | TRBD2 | TGTGCCAGCAGCTTGTTAGCGGGAGTGGGCGAGCAGTACTTC | CASSLLAGVGEQYF
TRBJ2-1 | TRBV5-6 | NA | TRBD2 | TGTGCCAGCAGCACGGGACTAGCGGGAACCTACAATGAGCAGTTCTTC | CASSTGLAGTYNEQFF
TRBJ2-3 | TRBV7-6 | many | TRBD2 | TGTGCCAGCAGCCCAAATCGGGGTAGCGGGAGAGACACAGATACGCAGTATTTT | CASSPNRGSGRDTDTQYF
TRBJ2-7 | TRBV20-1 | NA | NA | TGCAGTTCTAGAGAAGGAAAGACCAACCACCCTATGCCGCCCTACTTC | CSSREGKTNHPMPPYF
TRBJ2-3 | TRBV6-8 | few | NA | TGTGCCAGCAGTTACCTTCCGGGGGCAGATACGCAGTATTTT | CASSYLPGADTQYF
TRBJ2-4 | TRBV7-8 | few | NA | TGTGCCAGCAGCTTAGGAGAGGGGGAGAACAAAAACATTCAGTACTTC | CASSLGEGENKNIQYF
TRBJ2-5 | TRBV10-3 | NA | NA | TGTGCCATCAGTGAAGGGACTCAAGAGACCCAGTACTTC | CAISEGTQETQYF
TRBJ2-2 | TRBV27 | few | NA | TGTGCCAGCAGTCTAGACCGGACTCCCAGTTTTACCGGGGAGCTGTTTTTT | CASSLDRTPSFTGELFF
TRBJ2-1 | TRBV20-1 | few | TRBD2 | TGCAGTGCTAGATCCAGCGGGGGTACCTATGAGCAGTTCTTC | CSARSSGGTYEQFF
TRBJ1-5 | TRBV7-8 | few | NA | TGTGCCAGCAGCTTAGTTTGGGACCGTAACGTTTATAGCAATCAGCCCCAGCATTTT | CASSLVWDRNVYSNQPQHF
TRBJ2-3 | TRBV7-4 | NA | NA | TGTGCCAGCAGCTTATTTATGCTGGGGTCGGTTGATACGCAGTATTTT | CASSLFMLGSVDTQYF
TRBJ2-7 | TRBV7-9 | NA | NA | TGTGCCAGCAGCTTAGCCCCACTAGGTAGCGAGCAGTACTTC | CASSLAPLGSEQYF
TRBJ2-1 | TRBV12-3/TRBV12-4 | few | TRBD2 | TGTGCCACAGAGGCGGCTAGCGGGAGTTACAATGAGCAGTTCTTC | CATEAASGSYNEQFF
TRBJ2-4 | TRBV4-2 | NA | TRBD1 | TGTGCCAGCAGCCAAGAGGGACAGACACTAGCCAAAAACATTCAGTACTTC | CASSQEGQTLAKNIQYF
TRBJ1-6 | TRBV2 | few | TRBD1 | TGTGCCACGATGGGGACAGGACCGGGATCCTATAATTCACCCCTCCACTTT | CATMGTGPGSYNSPLHF
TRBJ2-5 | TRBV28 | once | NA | TGTGCCAGCAGTCTTCACGGGGGACGGGCAGAGACCCAGTACTTC | CASSLHGGRAETQYF
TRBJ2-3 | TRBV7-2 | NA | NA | TGTGCCAGCAGCTTAGTTCCCGCCGATCCGCAGTATTTT | CASSLVPADPQYF
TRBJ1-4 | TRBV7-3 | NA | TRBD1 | TGTGCCAGCAGCCCTGGACAGGCTAATGAAAAACTGTTTTTT | CASSPGQANEKLFF
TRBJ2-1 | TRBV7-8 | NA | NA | TGTGCCAGCAGCCCCGACAGCGGCGGGTATCGTGAGCAGTTCTTC | CASSPDSGGYREQFF
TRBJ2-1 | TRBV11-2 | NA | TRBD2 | TGTGCCAGTAGTACTAGCGGGAGGTCCAATGAGCAGTTCTTC | CASSTSGRSNEQFF
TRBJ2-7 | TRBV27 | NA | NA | TGTGCCAGCAGTTTAGGCAGCTCCACCTACGAGCAGTACTTC | CASSLGSSTYEQYF
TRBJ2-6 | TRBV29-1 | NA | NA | TGCAGCGTTGCCCGGGCAGGGACTGGGGCCAACGTCCTGACTTTC | CSVARAGTGANVLTF
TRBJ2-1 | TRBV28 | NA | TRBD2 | TGTGCCAGCAGTTTCGGGGGGGTCTATGAGCAGTTCTTC | CASSFGGVYEQFF
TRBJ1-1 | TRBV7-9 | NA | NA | TGTGCCAGCAGCGCGCTAGACAAGAACACTGAAGCTTTCTTT | CASSALDKNTEAFF
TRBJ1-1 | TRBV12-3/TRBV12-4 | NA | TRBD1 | TGTGCCAGCAGTCGCCTTAGGACAGGGGGCAATAGGATCACTGAAGCTTTCTTT | CASSRLRTGGNRITEAFF
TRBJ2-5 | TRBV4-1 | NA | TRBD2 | TGTGCCAGCAGCCAGACTAGCGGGGAAGAGACCCAGTACTTC | CASSQTSGEETQYF
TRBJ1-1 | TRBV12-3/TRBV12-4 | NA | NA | TGTGCCAGCAGTTTTAATTCGGTCACTGAAGCTTTCTTT | CASSFNSVTEAFF
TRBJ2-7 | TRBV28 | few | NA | TGTGCCAGCAGTTCGGACTTATATGAGCAGTACTTC | CASSSDLYEQYF
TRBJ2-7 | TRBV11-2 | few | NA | TGTGCCAGCAGCTTAGCCCCCGCCGGGGCCTACGAGCAGTACTTC | CASSLAPAGAYEQYF
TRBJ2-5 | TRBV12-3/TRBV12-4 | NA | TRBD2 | TGTGCCAGCAGTTTATTGGCTAGCGGGATGTTCCCCCAAGAGACCCAGTACTTC | CASSLLASGMFPQETQYF
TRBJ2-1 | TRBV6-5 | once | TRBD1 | TGTGCCAGCAGTTACATGACAGGGTACAATGAGCAGTTCTTC | CASSYMTGYNEQFF
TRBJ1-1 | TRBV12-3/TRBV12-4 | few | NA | TGTGCCAGCAGTTCCAGGACAGCGGCCACTGAAGCTTTCTTT | CASSSRTAATEAFF
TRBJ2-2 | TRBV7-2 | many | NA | TGTGCCAGCAGCTCGAGAGGGGCAGGGAAGCACGCGAACACCGGGGAGCTGTTTTTT | CASSSRGAGKHANTGELFF
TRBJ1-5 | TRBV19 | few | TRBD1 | TGTGCCAGTAGTACCCACAGGGGAGGCAATCAGCCCCAGCATTTT | CASSTHRGGNQPQHF
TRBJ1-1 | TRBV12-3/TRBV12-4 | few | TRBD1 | TGTGCCAGCAGTTCTCCACAGGGGGCGCAGATCGAAGCTTTCTTT | CASSSPQGAQIEAFF
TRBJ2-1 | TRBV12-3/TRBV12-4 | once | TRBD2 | TGTGCCAGCAGTTTCTTCAGCGGGAGGACAGGCAATGAGCAGTTCTTC | CASSFFSGRTGNEQFF
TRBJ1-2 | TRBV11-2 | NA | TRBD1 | TGTGCCAGCAGCTACCATCCGGGACAGGGAGCTAGAGGCTACACCTTC | CASSYHPGQGARGYTF
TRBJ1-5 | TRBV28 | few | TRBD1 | TGTGCCAGCAGTTTATGGGGACAGGAAGATCAGCCCCAGCATTTT | CASSLWGQEDQPQHF
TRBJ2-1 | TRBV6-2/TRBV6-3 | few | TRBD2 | TGTGCCAGCATCCTCGGGAGGAGTGCCTACAATGAGCAGTTCTTC | CASILGRSAYNEQFF
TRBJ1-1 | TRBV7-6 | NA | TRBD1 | TGTGCCAGCAGCTTAGGGCCCGGGACAGGGAACACTGAAGCTTTCTTT | CASSLGPGTGNTEAFF
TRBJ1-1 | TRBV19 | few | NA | TGTGCCAGTAGTATTGCCGATATAAGAAACACTGAAGCTTTCTTT | CASSIADIRNTEAFF
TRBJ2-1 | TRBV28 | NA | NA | TGTGCCAGCAGGGACAGACCACCTACCCATATCTATGAGCAGTTCTTC | CASRDRPPTHIYEQFF
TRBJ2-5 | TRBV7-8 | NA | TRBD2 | TGTGCCAGCAGCTTAGTGTCTAGCGGGATCGAGACCCAGTACTTC | CASSLVSSGIETQYF
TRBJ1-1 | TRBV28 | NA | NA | TGTGCCAGCAGTTTACCCCGTACTGAAGCTTTCTTT | CASSLPRTEAFF
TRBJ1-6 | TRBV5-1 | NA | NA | TGCGCCAGCAGAGGCCCGGATAATTCACCCCTCCACTTT | CASRGPDNSPLHF
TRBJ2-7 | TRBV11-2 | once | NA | TGTGCCAGCAGCTTGACGGCCGCGGGGCCCTACGAGCAGTACTTC | CASSLTAAGPYEQYF